The 24 T cell receptor beta chains given below trace back to one sample, sequenced in a study of blood T cell repertoires in COVID-19. Produced via immunoSEQ multiplex PCR; TCRdb's table is partial and in-frame only. The table has some 170,000 clones, around 82% seen once. Sample: PBMCs or T cells enriched from blood (not recorded which). These receptor sequences come from a man aged 40-49 years who had recovered from COVID-19.

V usage is TRBV19 and J usage is TRBJ1-2, with D perhaps TRBD1 (6 bases). Trimming removed 7 bases at V and 5 bases at J, with 11 bases between. This CDR3 is built from 12 residues. Germline loops: CDR1 LNHDA, CDR2 SQIVND (reference sequence). CDR3 sequence reads: CASTGGRYGYTF. The CDR3 DNA reads TGTGCCAGTACCGGGGGGCGGTATGGCTACACCTTC.

The genes are TRBV5-1 and TRBJ1-2; weak D call: TRBD1 (5 bases). There are 14 residues in the CDR3. Trimming took 0 bases from V and 1 from J, leaving 7 bases between them. Germline CDR1 SGHRS, CDR2 YFSETQ. CDR3 bases: TGCGCCAGCAGCTTGGGACAGAGTAACTATGGCTACACCTTC. This encodes CASSLGQSNYGYTF.

V usage is TRBV18 and J usage is TRBJ1-6, with TRBD1 identical over 7 bases. J gave up 10 bases and V 3 bases, and 6 bases lay outside the gene matches. CDR1 and CDR2 from the germline V gene are KGHSH and LQKENI. The CDR3 runs 14 residues. CDR3 nucleotides: TGTGCCAGCTCACCGGCAGGGGGTGGCTCACCCCTCCACTTT. Translating it yields CASSPAGGGSPLHF.

The genes are TRBV27 and TRBJ1-4, with D possibly matching TRBD1 (5 bases). This CDR3 comprises 14 residues. The V end was cut by 4 bases, the J end by 8 bases, with 14 bases between. Per the germline V gene, CDR1 is MNHEY and CDR2 is SMNVEV (reference sequence). The CDR3 DNA reads TGTGCCAGCAGTTATTGGGGCGCCGGGGAAAAACTGTTTTTT. Translation: CASSYWGAGEKLFF.

CDR3 in amino acids: CAISEPSPSADSDTNGASTDTQYF. CDR3 coding DNA: TGTGCCATCAGTGAGCCGTCCCCATCTGCGGACAGCGATACGAATGGGGCGAGCACAGATACGCAGTATTTT. The V and J genes are TRBV10-3 and TRBJ2-3; a possible D gene is TRBD1 (6 bases). This CDR3 is built from 24 residues. In germline, CDR1 is ENHRY, CDR2 SYGVKD. Trimming pared 2 bases from V and 0 bases from J, leaving 36 bases between.

The chain is built from TRBV5-1 and TRBJ2-1; 8 nucleotides match TRBD2. Germline trimming cut 2 bases from V and 0 bases from J; bases unmatched to any gene: 4. The CDR3 runs to 16 residues. The germline V gene has CDR1 SGHRS and CDR2 YFSETQ. DNA for the CDR3: TGCGCCAGCAGCTTTTCCAGCGGGGGCTCCTACAATGAGCAGTTCTTC. Amino acid sequence: CASSFSSGGSYNEQFF.

The V and J genes are TRBV19 and TRBJ2-2; tentative D call: TRBD1 (6 bases). The CDR3 loop spans 16 amino acids. Trimming removed 1 base from V and 1 base from J, with 10 bases in between. Looked up from germline, CDR1 is LNHDA and CDR2 is SQIVND (reference sequence). This CDR3 reads CASSIVRTVNTGELFF. The CDR3 coding sequence is TGTGCCAGTAGTATAGTGAGGACAGTGAACACCGGGGAGCTGTTTTTT.

The chain couples TRBV30 to TRBJ1-1; 9 positions match TRBD1. The germline CDR1 and CDR2 sequences are GTSNPN and SVGIG (reference sequence). After removal of 1 base from V and 8 bases from J, the junction contained 35 bases not matched to a gene. The CDR3 totals 23 residues. DNA for the CDR3: TGTGCCTGGAGTGCCGGTTACCCTCTTGCCTCTGTCGACAGGGGGAAACTAGAGGGGGAAGCTTTCTTT. It specifies CAWSAGYPLASVDRGKLEGEAFF.

The chain employs TRBV9 and TRBJ2-6; D might be TRBD2 (6 bases). Germline values: CDR1 SGDLS, CDR2 YYNGEE. The length of the CDR3 is 15 residues. The V end lost 6 bases, the J end lost 0 bases, and 10 bases lay between the germline ends. The CDR3 DNA follows: TGTGCCAGCACCGGGGGTAGCTCTGGGGCCAACGTCCTGACTTTC. Its translation is CASTGGSSGANVLTF. The entire variable domain, with the rest obtained from reference TRBV9 and TRBJ2-6, is as follows: DSGVTQTPKHLITATGQRVTLRCSPRSGDLSVYWYQQSLDQGLQFLIQYYNGEERAKGNILERFSAQQFPDLHSELNLSSLELGDSALYFCASTGGSSGANVLTFGAGSRLTVL.

The chain is built from TRBV10-3 and TRBJ2-5, with TRBD2 identical over 7 bases. Germline V gene lookup returns CDR1 ENHRY and CDR2 SYGVKD. V dropped 2 bases and J dropped 7; count of bases not matched to a gene: 10. The length of the CDR3 is 15 residues. CDR3 in DNA: TGTGCCATCAGTGAGAAAGCGGGAACCTTGGGGACCCAGTACTTC. Translation gives CAISEKAGTLGTQYF.

For this clone: Germline and junction disagree at one end, which may indicate a read error. The chain couples TRBV7-2 to TRBJ2-5; tentatively, D is TRBD2 (6 bases). Germline V gene sequence: CDR1 SGHTA, CDR2 FQGNSA. The CDR3 extends over 14 amino acids. The CDR3 sequence is CASSLGTTPQSRDF. CDR3 bases: TGTGCCAGCAGCTTAGGGACTACACCTCAGAGCCGCGACTTC.

This clone was found once. The rearrangement links TRBV27 to TRBJ2-2, with D hard to call. V was cut by 2 bases and J by 0 bases, with 10 bases left in between. This CDR3 is built from 16 residues. In germline, CDR1 is MNHEY, CDR2 SMNVEV (reference sequence). CDR3 residues: CASSLMRAANTGELFF. CDR3 in DNA: TGTGCCAGCAGTTTAATGAGAGCCGCGAACACCGGGGAGCTGTTTTTT.

This clone was counted a single time. The chain recombines TRBV25-1 with TRBJ2-3, with 9 bases identical to TRBD1. The CDR3 covers 15 residues. Per germline, CDR1 MGHDK and CDR2 SYGVNS. V lost 4 bases, J lost 3 bases, and 5 bases stayed unmatched. The CDR3 is CASSGGTGKTDTQYF. The CDR3 DNA reads as TGTGCCAGCAGTGGAGGGACAGGGAAGACAGATACGCAGTATTTT.

The rearrangement links TRBV7-9 to TRBJ1-5; D is possibly TRBD1 (6 bases). The CDR3 sequence is 16 residues long. CDR1 is SEHNR, CDR2 FQNEAQ, per germline (reference sequence). The ends were cut back, 2 bases at V and 1 base at J, with 12 bases in the middle. The CDR3 loop reads CASSLYSGASNQPQHF. CDR3 bases: TGTGCCAGCAGCTTATACTCAGGGGCCAGCAATCAGCCCCAGCATTTT.

This chain uses TRBV19 with TRBJ1-5; 7 nucleotides agree with TRBD1. Germline CDR1 and CDR2: LNHDA and SQIVND (reference sequence). CDR3 length equals 15 residues. The trim removed 8 bases at V and 2 bases at J, leaving 9 bases unmatched. The CDR3 sequence: CASARGGQGNQPQHF. As DNA, the CDR3 is TGTGCCAGTGCTCGCGGCGGACAGGGCAATCAGCCCCAGCATTTT.

The gene calls are TRBV29-1 and TRBJ2-3; 9 bases fit TRBD1. Germline-derived CDR1 and CDR2 are SQVTM and ANQGSEA. V lost 0 bases, J lost 10 bases, and 2 bases stayed unmatched. CDR3 length: 12 residues. This CDR3 is CSVEDRTGAQYF. CDR3 sequence (DNA): TGCAGCGTTGAAGACCGGACAGGGGCGCAGTATTTT.

J is TRBJ1-1 and V is TRBV18; D is unclear. CDR1 and CDR2 from the germline V gene are KGHSH and LQKENI. CDR3 length equals 12 residues. V was shortened by 6 bases and J by 5 bases, with 10 bases between the two germline ends. In nucleotides, the CDR3 is TGTGCCAGCTCCGGTTCCGGGACTGAAGCTTTCTTT. Protein product: CASSGSGTEAFF.

This sequence joins TRBV7-9 and TRBJ1-6; no clear D gene. Trimming pared 5 bases from V and 8 bases from J, leaving 13 bases between. CDR3 length equals 14 residues. Germline lookup yields CDR1 SEHNR and CDR2 FQNEAQ (reference sequence). This CDR3 reads CASSIDGWDSPLHF. The DNA of the CDR3 is TGTGCCAGCAGCATAGACGGGTGGGATTCACCCCTCCACTTT.

V and J are TRBV9 and TRBJ2-1; 12 nucleotides match TRBD2. V lost 4 bases to trimming and J lost 6 bases; unmatched junction nucleotides: 5. Per germline, CDR1 SGDLS and CDR2 YYNGEE. The CDR3 is 15 residues long. The CDR3 DNA is TGTGCCAGCAGCCGACTAGCGGGGGCCACCAATGAGCAGTTCTTC. Amino acid sequence: CASSRLAGATNEQFF.

V usage is TRBV13 and J usage is TRBJ2-3, with a possible D match to TRBD1 (6 bases). V dropped 5 bases and J dropped 0 bases, with 18 bases sitting between them. The germline CDR1 and CDR2 sequences are PRHDT and FYEKMQ (reference sequence). The CDR3 runs 17 residues. In DNA, the CDR3 is TGTGCCAGCAGCGTGATAGTCAGGGGCCTAAGCACAGATACGCAGTATTTT. It is translated as CASSVIVRGLSTDTQYF. Together with reference TRBV13 and TRBJ2-3, the CDR3 gives the full variable domain: AAGVIQSPRHLIKEKRETATLKCYPIPRHDTVYWYQQGPGQDPQFLISFYEKMQSDKGSIPDRFSAQQFSDYHSELNMSSLELGDSALYFCASSVIVRGLSTDTQYFGPGTRLTVL.

V gene TRBV10-2 combines with J gene TRBJ1-1, with 8 bases lining up with TRBD1. Germline trimming cut 6 bases from V and 10 bases from J; bases unmatched to any gene: 13. This CDR3 is built from 14 residues. Per germline, CDR1 WSHSY and CDR2 SAAADI. The CDR3: CASSQGQGWDRAFF. The DNA of the CDR3 is TGCGCCAGCAGCCAAGGACAGGGTTGGGATCGAGCTTTCTTT.

This clone was recorded only once. DNA of the CDR3: TGTGCCAGCAGCGCGGCGGGACAGCCTACCGGGCAGTACTTC. Its translation: CASSAAGQPTGQYF. V is TRBV11-2 and J is TRBJ2-7; a possible D gene is TRBD1 (7 bases). V was clipped by 5 bases and J by 9 bases, with 20 bases between them. This CDR3 spans 14 amino acids. Germline V lookup: CDR1 SGHAT, CDR2 FQNNGV.

The chain recombines TRBV9 with TRBJ2-7; 7 nucleotides match TRBD1. With 6 bases clipped from V and 3 bases from J, the junction kept 12 bases outside the gene matches. From germline, CDR1 is SGDLS and CDR2 YYNGEE. The CDR3 is made up of 15 amino acids. Here the CDR3 DNA reads TGTGCCAGCACCCGCCCCCGGGACAGTAACTACGAGCAGTACTTC. Its protein is CASTRPRDSNYEQYF.

The genes are TRBV14 and TRBJ2-2; D perhaps matches TRBD2 (6 bases). The V gene's germline CDR1 is SGHDN and CDR2 FVKESK. The V end was cut by 0 bases, the J end by 3 bases, with 14 bases between. The CDR3 length is 17 residues. The CDR3 nucleotides read TGTGCCAGCAGCCAAGATCTTGCGGGGACTTACACCGGGGAGCTGTTTTTT. Amino acids: CASSQDLAGTYTGELFF.